The T cell receptor (beta chain) under discussion was sequenced for a study of response to subunit inactivated influenza vaccine. TCRdb re-called the RT-PCR reads with MiXCR, one entry per CDR3 protein. The sample shows around 790,000 distinct CDR3 sequences, 21% of them seen only once. This clonotype was recorded only once. Germline CDR1 and CDR2: SGHRS and YFSETQ. The CDR3 totals 13 residues. Between the trimmed V and J ends, which lost 6 bases and 7 bases, there was a span of 11 bases. This clonotype originated in a man aged 45-60 years who received an inactivated influenza vaccine. Sample: PBMCs from blood, taken about 5 days after vaccination. J is TRBJ1-6 and V is TRBV5-1; no firm D call. In nucleotides, the CDR3 is TGCGCCAGCAAACAGAGAAACAATTCACCCCTCCACTTT. Protein product: CASKQRNNSPLHF.